The entry that follows covers one TCR beta chain sequence. Its matching antigen is unknown. The assay was immunoSEQ multiplex PCR, and TCRdb's table has in-frame clones only and misses some. The data hold about 2.4 million clones, with roughly nine tenths observed a single time. This sample is drawn from a study of shared clonotypes between healthy human individuals. At the level of the study: Three plates each covered CD4 naive and memory; CD8 naive two, CD8 memory one. Study findings and constraints: Incompleteness in sorted-subset sequencing, despite large depth, was shown by rarefaction.

Trimming removed 5 bases at V and 1 base at J, with 11 bases between. From germline, CDR1 is MNHNY and CDR2 SVGAGI (reference sequence). The CDR3 runs 14 residues. J is TRBJ1-1 and V is TRBV6-6; unclear D gene. This TCR was sampled from a man younger than 30 in good health. Material: naive CD4+ T cells sorted from blood. The subset here: CD45RA+ positively selected. The CDR3 bases are TGTGCCAGCAGTAATGGACGGACGAACACTGAAGCTTTCTTT. Its protein is CASSNGRTNTEAFF.